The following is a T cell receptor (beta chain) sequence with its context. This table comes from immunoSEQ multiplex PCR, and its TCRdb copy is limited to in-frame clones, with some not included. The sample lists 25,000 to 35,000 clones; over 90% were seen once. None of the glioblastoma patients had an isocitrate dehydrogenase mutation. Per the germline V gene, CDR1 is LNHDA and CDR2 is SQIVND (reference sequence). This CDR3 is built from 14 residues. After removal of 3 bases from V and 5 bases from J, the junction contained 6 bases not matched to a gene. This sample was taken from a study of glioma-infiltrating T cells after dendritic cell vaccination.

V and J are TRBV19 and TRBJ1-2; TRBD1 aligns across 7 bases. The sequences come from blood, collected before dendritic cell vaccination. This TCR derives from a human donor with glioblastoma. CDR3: CASSIGQGGYGYTF. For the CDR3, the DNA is TGTGCCAGTAGTATTGGCCAGGGGGGTTATGGCTACACCTTC.